The 18 T cell receptor beta chains below were found in one sample sequenced in a study of blood T cell repertoires in COVID-19. Sequencing was performed with immunoSEQ multiplex PCR; in TCRdb, only in-frame clones are kept and a portion is missing. Counted here are under 300,000 clones, about 79% occurring once; the ten biggest clones make up 1.4%. The material sequenced was peripheral blood. The receptors derive from a middle-aged woman who had recovered from COVID-19.

This clone was detected only a few times. This chain connects TRBV2 to TRBJ2-2; 10 positions match TRBD2. Germline trimming cut 10 bases from V and 1 base from J; bases unmatched to any gene: 9. CDR1 and CDR2 (germline): SNHLY, FYNNEI. There are 16 residues in the CDR3. In nucleotides, the CDR3 is TGTGCCACCAGCGAGCTAGCGGGGGAGAACACCGGGGAGCTGTTTTTT. It translates to CATSELAGENTGELFF. The whole variable domain, filled in from reference TRBV2 and TRBJ2-2, reads EPEVTQTPSHQVTQMGQEVILRCVPISNHLYFYWYRQILGQKVEFLVSFYNNEISEKSEIFDDQFSVERPDGSNFTLKIRSTKLEDSAMYFCATSELAGENTGELFFGEGSRLTVL.

J is TRBJ1-1 and V is TRBV5-1; D might be TRBD1 (5 bases). The CDR3 is 15 amino acids. V lost 0 bases to trimming and J lost 1 base, with 10 bases between them. Per germline, CDR1 SGHRS and CDR2 YFSETQ. DNA of the CDR3: TGCGCCAGCAGCTTGGGCCAGGGCTGGAACACTGAAGCTTTCTTT. Its translation is CASSLGQGWNTEAFF.

The chain joins TRBV6-5 to TRBJ1-1; 8 nucleotides align to TRBD1. CDR1 MNHEY and CDR2 SVGAGI come from the germline V gene. Losses at the gene ends were 6 bases for V and 5 bases for J; bases not matched to a gene: 8. The CDR3 has 14 amino acids. CDR3 sequence: CASSPTGGSTEAFF. CDR3 nucleotides: TGTGCCAGCAGCCCAACAGGGGGTAGTACTGAAGCTTTCTTT.

CDR3 region: CASSYAASNEAFF. CDR3 bases: TGTGCCAGCAGTTACGCCGCGTCTAATGAAGCTTTCTTT. The chain links TRBV6-5 to TRBJ1-1, with unresolved D. Germline-derived CDR1 and CDR2 are MNHEY and SVGAGI. V lost 2 bases and J 7 bases, leaving 11 bases between the germline ends. This CDR3 has 13 amino acids.

The rearrangement links TRBV7-2 to TRBJ1-2; D call uncertain. CDR3 length equals 14 residues. Trimming cost V 5 bases and J 7 bases, with 17 bases left between them. Germline V gives CDR1 SGHTA, CDR2 FQGNSA. Here the CDR3 reads CASSRPPPGTGYTF. Written as DNA, the CDR3 is TGTGCCAGCAGCCGCCCCCCGCCGGGTACTGGCTACACCTTC. The full variable domain, with the rest looked up from reference TRBV7-2 and TRBJ1-2, is GAGVSQSPSNKVTEKGKDVELRCDPISGHTALYWYRQSLGQGLEFLIYFQGNSAPDKSGLPSDRFSAERTGGSVSTLTIQRTQQEDSAVYLCASSRPPPGTGYTFGSGTRLTVV.

The chain is built from TRBV4-3 and TRBJ1-2; D possibly corresponds to TRBD1 (5 bases). The CDR3 sequence is 15 residues long. Germline V lookup: CDR1 LGHNA, CDR2 YSLEER. Trimming shortened V by 0 bases and J by 7 bases, and 15 bases separated the two germline ends. Here the CDR3 DNA reads TGCGCCAGCAGCCAAGATGGGAGGGGAGGTAGTGGCTACACCTTC. Translating it yields CASSQDGRGGSGYTF.

The rearrangement uses TRBV9 and TRBJ2-7, with TRBD2 matching 8 bases. Germline CDR1 reads SGDLS; CDR2 reads YYNGEE. The V segment lost 1 base and the J segment 4 bases; nucleotides outside the gene matches: 7. This CDR3 has 15 amino acids. The chain's CDR3 is CASSVFSSGAYEQYF. For the CDR3, the DNA is TGTGCCAGCAGCGTATTTAGTAGCGGGGCGTACGAGCAGTACTTC.

This clone was recorded only once. This CDR3 reads CASSQGTGFAGELFF. CDR3 DNA sequence: TGTGCCAGCAGCCAAGGGACAGGGTTTGCCGGGGAGCTGTTTTTT. The V call is TRBV3-1 (or the pseudogene TRBV3-2), the J call TRBJ2-2, with TRBD1 matching over 8 bases. CDR3 length equals 15 residues. Trimming took 1 base from V and 6 from J; bases not matched to a gene: 4. The germline gives CDR1 LGHDT, CDR2 YNNKEL (reference sequence).

V gene TRBV3-1 (or the pseudogene TRBV3-2) combines with J gene TRBJ2-1; D may be TRBD1 (6 bases). Germline V lookup: CDR1 LGHDT, CDR2 YNNKEL (reference sequence). This CDR3 spans 16 amino acids. Between the trimmed V and J ends, which lost 3 bases and 5 bases, there was a span of 17 bases. CDR3: CASSHLIPGHHNEQFF. The DNA of the CDR3 is TGTGCCAGCAGCCACCTGATTCCGGGACACCACAATGAGCAGTTCTTC.

The chain recombines TRBV27 with TRBJ2-5; TRBD2 agrees at 7 bases. J lost 5 bases, V lost 11 bases, and 20 bases had no gene match. The CDR3 length is 16 residues. Germline CDR1 is MNHEY and CDR2 is SMNVEV (reference sequence). CDR3 sequence: CAVGGGILGLWETQYF. The DNA of the CDR3 is TGTGCCGTGGGGGGGGGAATTCTTGGCTTGTGGGAGACCCAGTACTTC.

The rearrangement links TRBV5-1 to TRBJ1-1, with 7 bases fitting TRBD1. V lost 4 bases and J lost 0; bases outside the gene matches: 9. Germline assignment: CDR1 SGHRS and CDR2 YFSETQ. The CDR3 is made up of 16 amino acids. The CDR3 bases are TGCGCCAGCAGCCTGGGACAGTCCTACATGAACACTGAAGCTTTCTTT. It encodes CASSLGQSYMNTEAFF.

V and J are TRBV19 and TRBJ1-3; a weak D match, TRBD1 (5 bases). V was pared by 6 bases and J by 3 bases, with 12 bases between. CDR1 is LNHDA, CDR2 SQIVND, per germline (reference sequence). This CDR3 is 14 amino acids long. CDR3 DNA: TGTGCCAGTAGCAGGGTTTTCTTTGGAAACACCATATATTTT. Its protein product is CASSRVFFGNTIYF.

V usage is TRBV6-2 or TRBV6-3 and J usage is TRBJ1-2; D call uncertain. Trimming cost V 4 bases and J 6 bases, with 15 bases left between them. Germline V CDR1 and CDR2: MNHEY, SVGEGT. There are 14 residues in the CDR3. This CDR3 reads CASSSPPGRNGYTF. In nucleotides, the CDR3 is TGTGCCAGCAGTTCCCCCCCGGGGAGGAATGGCTACACCTTC.

This rearrangement joins TRBV5-1 to TRBJ1-1, with D possibly TRBD1 on 5 matching bases. Germline V CDR1 and CDR2: SGHRS, YFSETQ. This CDR3 has 13 residues. V lost 3 bases and J lost 1, with 7 bases in between. The CDR3 loop is CASSYGQNTEAFF. For the CDR3, the DNA is TGCGCCAGCAGCTACGGACAGAACACTGAAGCTTTCTTT.

This clone has only one observation. The chain carries TRBV7-2 and TRBJ2-1; 8 nucleotides match TRBD2. With 3 bases clipped from V and 10 bases from J, the junction kept 8 bases outside the gene matches. CDR3 length equals 14 residues. Germline-derived CDR1 and CDR2 are SGHTA and FQGNSA. The CDR3 DNA is TGTGCCAGCAGCTTGCAGCGGGGGACCCAGGAGCAGTTCTTC. Translated, it gives CASSLQRGTQEQFF. Looking up the rest from reference TRBV7-2 and TRBJ2-1 gives the full variable domain: GAGVSQSPSNKVTEKGKDVELRCDPISGHTALYWYRQSLGQGLEFLIYFQGNSAPDKSGLPSDRFSAERTGGSVSTLTIQRTQQEDSAVYLCASSLQRGTQEQFFGPGTRLTVL.

The chain links TRBV30 to TRBJ1-4, with 10 nucleotides matching TRBD1. CDR3 length equals 15 residues. CDR1 and CDR2 (germline): GTSNPN, SVGIG (reference sequence). The V segment lost 1 base and the J segment 7 bases; nucleotides outside the gene matches: 6. CDR3: CAWSARDRGVEKLFF. The CDR3 coding sequence is TGTGCCTGGAGTGCTCGGGACAGGGGAGTTGAAAAACTGTTTTTT.

The chain recombines TRBV5-1 with TRBJ1-1; 7 positions match TRBD1. V was pared by 4 bases and J by 3 bases, with 12 bases of the junction left unmatched. CDR1 SGHRS and CDR2 YFSETQ come from the germline V gene. There are 16 residues in the CDR3. The CDR3 spells CASSAEKGQRDTEAFF. In DNA form, the CDR3 reads TGCGCCAGCAGCGCAGAAAAGGGACAGAGGGACACTGAAGCTTTCTTT.

The chain carries TRBV5-1 and TRBJ1-1; D is uncertain. Trimming removed 5 bases from V and 4 bases from J, with 15 bases in between. The CDR3 has 14 residues. CDR1 is SGHRS, CDR2 YFSETQ, per germline. The CDR3 DNA follows: TGCGCCAGCAGTTTCTTAACGGGGAGCACTGAAGCTTTCTTT. It specifies CASSFLTGSTEAFF.